The clone carrying this TCR beta chain was seen a few times. The antigen remains unidentified. MiXCR was run by TCRdb on the 5' RACE reads, yielding one entry per CDR3 protein. The sample has about 220,000 distinct CDR3 sequences; more than 5.5% are singletons. The CDR3 covers 14 residues. Losses at the gene ends were 6 bases for V and 1 base for J; bases not matched to a gene: 3. Per germline, CDR1 SNHLY and CDR2 FYNNEI. These data originate in a study of CD8 T cells in ankylosing spondylitis. Whole-study findings and limits: Reports of some motif variants in reactive arthritis synovial fluid and blood predate this one. One TCR beta motif, made up of under ten highly homologous variants, appeared characteristic of ankylosing spondylitis blood.

This sequence originates from a male donor with ankylosing spondylitis. V and J are TRBV2 and TRBJ1-1, with 9 bases lining up with TRBD1. The sample comprised blood, either unsorted or a sorted T cell fraction (not recorded which). The CDR3 DNA reads TGTGCCAGCAGAGAGGACAGGGGGAACACTGAAGCTTTCTTT. The encoded protein is CASREDRGNTEAFF. The entire variable domain, with the rest obtained from reference TRBV2 and TRBJ1-1, is as follows: EPEVTQTPSHQVTQMGQEVILRCVPISNHLYFYWYRQILGQKVEFLVSFYNNEISEKSEIFDDQFSVERPDGSNFTLKIRSTKLEDSAMYFCASREDRGNTEAFFGQGTRLTVV.